Listed below are T cell receptor beta chains from one sample, sequenced in a study of blood T cells in healthy people across ages. TCRdb recomputed calls from the 5' RACE reads with MiXCR, one row per CDR3 protein. The table has about 1.1 million distinct CDR3 sequences, roughly two fifths seen once. Sequencing was done on a sample of blood. These receptors were taken from a young man in good health. The CDR3 runs from the conserved cysteine through the conserved F or W. D genes are given only for firm matches. The listing skips clone size in some rows; elsewhere it reads once, few, many or a size class.

D gene | clone size | J gene | V gene | CDR3 protein | CDR3 DNA
NA | NA | TRBJ1-6 | TRBV14 | CASIQNGFSPLHF | TGTGCCAGCATCCAAAATGGGTTTTCACCCCTCCACTTT
NA | NA | TRBJ2-7 | TRBV20-1 | CSARIGSDEQYF | TGCAGTGCTAGAATCGGGAGTGACGAGCAGTACTTC
NA | NA | TRBJ2-1 | TRBV20-1 | CSASGGPQQFF | TGCAGTGCTAGCGGGGGGCCTCAGCAGTTCTTC
NA | NA | TRBJ2-2 | TRBV28 | CASTPPGTGELFF | TGTGCCAGCACCCCTCCGGGAACCGGGGAGCTGTTTTTT
NA | NA | TRBJ1-5 | TRBV2 | CASKRVDYSNQPQHF | TGTGCCAGCAAGAGGGTTGACTATAGCAATCAGCCCCAGCATTTT
NA | few | TRBJ2-5 | TRBV4-3 | CASSLRFETQYF | TGCGCCAGCAGCCTAAGGTTCGAGACCCAGTACTTC
NA | many | TRBJ1-5 | TRBV5-1 | CASSLRGDQPQHF | TGCGCCAGCAGCTTGAGAGGTGATCAGCCCCAGCATTTT
NA | NA | TRBJ1-4 | TRBV12-3/TRBV12-4 | CASSSPQDKASPEKLFF | TGTGCCAGCAGTTCCCCCCAGGACAAGGCGAGTCCTGAAAAACTGTTTTTT
TRBD2 | NA | TRBJ2-3 | TRBV27 | CASSPFSGGDTQYF | TGTGCCAGCAGTCCTTTTAGCGGGGGTGATACGCAGTATTTT
TRBD2 | once | TRBJ2-1 | TRBV7-3 | CASSSGLGDNEQFF | TGTGCCAGCAGCTCCGGACTAGGGGATAATGAGCAGTTCTTC
NA | NA | TRBJ2-1 | TRBV4-3 | CASSQDDGGREQFF | TGCGCCAGCAGCCAAGATGATGGAGGACGAGAGCAGTTCTTC
TRBD2 | few | TRBJ2-3 | TRBV7-9 | CASSSPSGGTLDTQYF | TGTGCCAGCAGCTCCCCTAGCGGGGGGACTTTAGATACGCAGTATTTT
TRBD1 | once | TRBJ1-4 | TRBV7-6 | CASGQGAANEKLFF | TGTGCCAGCGGACAGGGCGCAGCTAATGAAAAACTGTTTTTT
NA | few | TRBJ1-5 | TRBV2 | CASSPEGRIRNQPQHF | TGTGCCAGCAGTCCCGAGGGAAGGATCCGCAATCAGCCCCAGCATTTT
NA | NA | TRBJ2-5 | TRBV27 | CASSSGPQPETQYF | TGTGCCAGCAGTTCGGGACCCCAGCCAGAGACCCAGTACTTC
TRBD2 | few | TRBJ2-1 | TRBV2 | CASTSGTSGGYNEQFF | TGTGCCAGCACCTCAGGGACTAGCGGGGGATACAATGAGCAGTTCTTC
NA | few | TRBJ1-1 | TRBV6-5 | CASSYSAGGGTEAFF | TGTGCCAGCAGTTACTCCGCCGGGGGTGGGACTGAAGCTTTCTTT
NA | few | TRBJ1-2 | TRBV4-3 | CASSQDRGGMGYGYTF | TGCGCCAGCAGCCAAGATCGCGGGGGTATGGGCTATGGCTACACCTTC
TRBD1 | few | TRBJ1-4 | TRBV10-3 | CATRTGQDEKLFF | TGTGCCACCCGGACAGGGCAGGACGAAAAACTGTTTTTT
NA | NA | TRBJ2-1 | TRBV27 | CASSLRHESLNEQFF | TGTGCCAGCAGTTTACGACACGAATCACTCAATGAGCAGTTCTTC
TRBD2 | few | TRBJ2-1 | TRBV5-1 | CASKGGGEYNEQFF | TGCGCCAGCAAAGGCGGGGGTGAGTACAATGAGCAGTTCTTC
NA | NA | TRBJ1-2 | TRBV6-2/TRBV6-3 | CASSMKATDYGYTF | TGTGCCAGCAGCATGAAGGCCACGGACTATGGCTACACCTTC
TRBD2 | many | TRBJ2-3 | TRBV20-1 | CSARLGTSGASTDTQYF | TGCAGTGCTAGGCTTGGGACTAGCGGGGCTAGCACAGATACGCAGTATTTT
NA | NA | TRBJ2-3 | TRBV11-2 | CAGSFSPSRHHFEETDTQYF | TGTGCCGGCAGCTTTAGTCCTTCCCGGCACCATTTCGAAGAGACAGATACGCAGTATTTT
NA | NA | TRBJ1-1 | TRBV5-1 | CASSPTAGWDTEAFF | TGCGCCAGCAGCCCCACCGCGGGATGGGACACTGAAGCTTTCTTT
NA | NA | TRBJ1-1 | TRBV20-1 | CSETGQNTEAFF | TGCAGTGAAACGGGGCAGAACACTGAAGCTTTCTTT
TRBD2 | NA | TRBJ2-1 | TRBV28 | CASSLLRGGSYNEQFF | TGTGCCAGCAGTTTATTACGGGGGGGCTCCTACAATGAGCAGTTCTTC
NA | NA | TRBJ2-5 | TRBV21-1 | CASSKGDETQYF | TGTGCCAGCAGCAAAGGGGATGAGACCCAGTACTTC
NA | NA | TRBJ1-4 | TRBV12-3/TRBV12-4 | CASSSPSRQFGKLFF | TGTGCCAGCAGTTCCCCCTCCCGACAGTTCGGGAAACTGTTTTTT
NA | NA | TRBJ1-2 | TRBV7-9 | CTSSPGGTNYGYTF | TGTACCAGCAGCCCCGGTGGGACTAACTATGGCTACACCTTC
NA | NA | TRBJ1-2 | TRBV4-2 | CANSAGSSNYGYTF | TGTGCCAACAGTGCCGGGAGCTCTAACTATGGCTACACCTTC
NA | NA | TRBJ2-1 | TRBV28 | CASSPTGLNEQFF | TGTGCCAGCAGCCCTACAGGGTTGAATGAGCAGTTCTTC
TRBD1 | few | TRBJ2-5 | TRBV12-3/TRBV12-4 | CASSPGQKTQYF | TGTGCCAGCAGCCCGGGACAGAAGACCCAGTACTTC